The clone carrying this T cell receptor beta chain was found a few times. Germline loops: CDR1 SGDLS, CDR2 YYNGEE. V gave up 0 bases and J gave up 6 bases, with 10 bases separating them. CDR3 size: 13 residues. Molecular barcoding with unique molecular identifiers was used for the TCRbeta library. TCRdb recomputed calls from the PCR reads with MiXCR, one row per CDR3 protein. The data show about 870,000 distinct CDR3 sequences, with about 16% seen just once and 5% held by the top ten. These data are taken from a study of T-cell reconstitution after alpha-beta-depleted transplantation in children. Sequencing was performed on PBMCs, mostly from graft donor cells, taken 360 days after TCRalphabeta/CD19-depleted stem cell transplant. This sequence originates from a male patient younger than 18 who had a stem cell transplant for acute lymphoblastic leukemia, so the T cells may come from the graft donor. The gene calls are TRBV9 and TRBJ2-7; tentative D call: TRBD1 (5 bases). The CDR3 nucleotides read TGTGCCAGCAGCGTAGGGCCTGGGGCCGAGCAGTACTTC. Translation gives CASSVGPGAEQYF.